The subject of this entry is one T cell receptor beta chain. The antigen it recognizes is unknown. Base qualities are missing; no much larger clone stands one base away. The junction carries 10 bases between V and J, which are trimmed by 1 base and 1 base respectively. The CDR3 sequence holds 16 residues, the cysteine and phenylalanine included. CDR3 DNA only is kept here, 48 bases in frame from base 1. The germline V gene (reference sequence) yields SEHNR for CDR1 and FQNEAQ for CDR2. The data were obtained in a study of cytomegalovirus exposure and HLA in healthy donors (dated 2017 in TCRdb). Broadly, across the study: An earlier analysis of about 560 of the donors reported 250 to 350 Gb of sequence data and 117 million unique TCR beta sequences obtained from roughly 170 million T cells. A separate validation cohort of some 130 different subjects was used in addition to the roughly 620-subject first cohort. A later analysis re-examined previously published TCR beta repertoires from just over 650 donors and added high-resolution HLA genotyping to investigate patterns of TCR occurrence. The study combined high-throughput TCR immunosequencing, statistical association of individual TCRs with disease status, and machine learning to predict cytomegalovirus infection status. Donor age, sex, ethnicity and CMV serostatus were collected together with the repertoire data. Typing coverage differed by locus: A, B, C, DRB1 and DQB1 were typed in roughly 620-630 donors, DQA1 in around 500, DPA1 in some 600, and DPB1 in just under 490. Because of strong linkage in the cohort, 5 or 6 DR-DQ haplotypes were treated as single units for association and clustering. Of the roughly 400 genotyped donors, 70% to 90% were placed in the genetic ancestry cluster associated with self-reported Caucasian donors. The study aimed to test whether signatures of past pathogen exposure could be identified by cataloging public T cell receptors. Genome-wide SNP genotypes for about 60% of the 666 donors were used in a later genetic analysis, which treated that subset as a discovery cohort. An earlier analysis of approximately 500 of the donors applied high-throughput TCR beta sequencing to assess whether each TCR beta V gene segment acted as functional or pseudogenic. Among 398 genotyped donors of the cohort, an average of around 220,000 unique TCR beta nucleotide sequences was sequenced per donor, of which about 19% were non-productive. Using immunosequencing, the study profiled T cell repertoires from around 680 subjects and related those repertoires to cytomegalovirus serostatus. Every repertoire in the discovery cohort had been generated on one and the same sequencing platform. In the later analysis, no new phenotypic data were used to find candidate immune exposures; instead, reliance was placed on TCR beta sequences and their occurrence across donors. Both class I and class II loci were covered by HLA typing, at four-digit resolution. Approximately 300 gigabases of sequencing data and around 88 million unique TCR sequences made up an early release that covered under 750 HLA-typed donors. What the research found in general, with its limitations: A cluster of highly shared sequence variants was judged likely to be a technical artifact of the sequencing pipeline. Most TCR sequences were seen in very few donors, while some public TCRs were found in many individuals. A later analysis reported that several top co-occurrence clusters appeared linked to parvovirus B19, influenza, CMV and Epstein-Barr virus. A few of the identified cytomegalovirus-associated TCR beta chains were confirmed in vitro to be specific for cytomegalovirus antigens. Cytomegalovirus status was reported to be diagnosed by the classifier with high specificity and sensitivity in both the original and validation cohorts. A total of 150 to 200 TCR beta chains were listed by the study as associated with cytomegalovirus. In this cohort, only TCR beta chains were sequenced, and detectable features were limited by the absence of alpha or paired-chain data. According to the authors, the approach could potentially be generalized to other disease states and immunological phenotypes. Presence/absence analyses assumed roughly uniform sequencing depth across donors, an assumption that may not hold. Immune exposure information for the cohort was limited to CMV serostatus. According to a later analysis, most CMV-associated TCR beta chains appeared to be HLA-restricted, and the HLA associations seemed to be driven largely by CMV exposure. Specific HLA alleles were associated with roughly 17,000 TCR beta sequences at a false discovery rate of 0.05 in a later analysis. Compared with equally common non-associated chains, HLA-associated TCR beta chains in a later analysis were more clonally expanded and had lower generation probabilities. A further reported finding was that TCR beta sequences accurately predicted the HLA-A and HLA-B alleles for most subjects in the first cohort. Because some donors lacked HLA typing at each locus, the association tests relied only on the typed subset. Linkage disequilibrium might explain the correlated functional status among segregating V segments, but an unknown experimental factor could not be ruled out. When HLA alleles, especially DR and DQ, strongly co-occurred, attributing TCR associations to individual alleles was difficult. According to a later analysis, TCR association rates differed among HLA loci, with DRB1 alleles showing the most associated TCRs and HLA-C alleles showing the fewest. A later genetic analysis reported fewer N-insertions in productive TCRs among donors in an Asian-associated ancestry cluster than the roughly 720-donor mean. An earlier analysis of 587 of the donors showed that most TCR beta V segments appeared in productive rearrangements either about 87% or about 30% of the time, which broadly matched IMGT annotations. Because counts were too low, about 18 rarely observed V segments, including chromosome 9 orphons, were left out of the earlier analysis of approximately 500 of the donors. Some IMGT-functional V segments, including TRBV6-2 and TRBV6-3, could not be distinguished by the 87-base-pair reads and were therefore excluded. A later genetic analysis associated a missense DCLRE1C variant with V-gene and J-gene trimming of TCR beta chains, and an independent cohort replicated the association.

Receptors were amplified or captured by the immunoSEQ multiplex PCR assay. For the multiplex PCR, a mixture combining 60 forward primers for TCR Vbeta segments and 13 reverse primers for TCR Jbeta segments was used. The CDR3 region of rearranged TCR beta genes was amplified from genomic DNA with a multiplex PCR assay. Amplified TCR beta libraries were sequenced as 87-base-pair reads on the Illumina HiSeq System. Per the source publication's procedure: A later analysis tallied 75 million to 85 million unique TCR beta chains across the 640 or so repertoires, and some 10 million of those chains were shared by two or more donors. Raw reads were error-corrected and collapsed into unique sequences by a nearest-neighbor algorithm in which closely related sequences were merged to remove PCR and sequencing errors. V, D and J gene segments were assigned by aligning CDR3 sequences to IMGT reference sequences. For a sequence to be retained, a match of at least six nucleotides was required to both a V gene segment and a J gene segment. A rearrangement counted as productive if the CDR3 had no stop codons and remained in frame with V and J, and every other rearrangement counted as non-productive. Following IMGT convention, CDR3 was defined as the stretch from the second conserved V-encoded cysteine to the conserved J-encoded phenylalanine. Sequences without an unambiguous match to a single V gene segment were excluded from the earlier analysis of about 630 of the donors. In an earlier analysis of approximately 590 of the donors, V segments were called functional above 56.7% productive rearrangements and were called segregating when the between-donor standard deviation exceeded 5%. To diagnose cytomegalovirus status from the catalog of TCR beta chain sequences, a statistical classification framework was built. V and J gene assignment, in a later analysis, came from comparing TCR nucleotide sequences with IMGT/GENE-DB human TR gene sequences. Using the TCRdist pipeline, a later analysis assigned CDR3 sequences along with most-parsimonious VDJ recombination scenarios. In a later analysis, each TCR beta chain was defined by its CDR3 amino acid sequence together with its V-gene family, and reads lacking a unique V-gene family were excluded. To address suspected cross-contamination and a sequencing artifact, a later analysis removed approximately 590 highly shared, low-generation-probability nucleotide sequences. For each public chain, a later analysis derived a clonal expansion index from normalized ranks of inferred template counts within each repertoire. In a later analysis, generation probabilities were computed with a VDJ recombination model fitted to out-of-frame rearrangements, and the resulting probabilities were checked against IGoR. Hypergeometric tests were used in a later analysis to score TCR-TCR, TCR-HLA and TCR-CMV co-occurrence, with a repertoire-size bias correction applied to the TCR pairs. False discovery rates were estimated in a later analysis by permuting HLA or CMV assignments 20 times. In a later analysis, co-occurring TCRs were grouped using DBSCAN, with TCRdist sequence similarity added in when clustering inside HLA-allele-positive subsets. For co-occurrence clustering, repertoires with fewer than 30,000 or more than 120,000 public chains were excluded, along with about five repertoires with anomalous nucleotide sharing. TCRdb's version of the immuneACCESS table is confined to in-frame rearrangements and falls short of the full clone set. An unresolved V gene accounts for under half of the shortfall where checked; the remainder is of unknown origin. The V and J calls and the clone size are those of that table, but D and trimming were determined from the DNA. For this sample there are about 220,000 clones; roughly 87% appear just once. The ten largest clones capture about 6% of the sample.

The cohort comprised some 700 healthy bone marrow donors. At the time of sampling, all cohort members were nominally healthy, though unrecorded immune exposures were likely present. The donor tested CMV seropositive, placing the donor among the 289 seropositive members of the cohort. A peripheral blood sample was provided by each donor, and peripheral blood mononuclear cells were used for TCR beta sequencing. Genomic DNA was extracted from the blood cell samples with the Qiagen DNeasy Blood Extraction Kit. Source material: PBMCs. This clonotype originated in a middle-aged man in good health and CMV-seropositive. The chain joins TRBV7-9 to TRBJ2-2; a weak D assignment points to TRBD1 (6 bases agree). CDR3 sequence: CASSLEGHRNTGELFF. The sequenced DNA: TGTGCCAGCAGCTTAGAGGGACACCGGAACACCGGGGAGCTGTTTTTT.